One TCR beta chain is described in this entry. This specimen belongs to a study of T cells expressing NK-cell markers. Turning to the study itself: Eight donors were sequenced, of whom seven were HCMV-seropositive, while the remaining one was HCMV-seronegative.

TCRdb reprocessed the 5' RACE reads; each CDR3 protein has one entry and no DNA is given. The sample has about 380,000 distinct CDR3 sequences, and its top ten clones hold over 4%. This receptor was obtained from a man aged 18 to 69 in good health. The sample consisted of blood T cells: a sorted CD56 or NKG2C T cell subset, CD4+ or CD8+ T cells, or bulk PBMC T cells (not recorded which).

CDR3 amino acids: CASSLDPGAPRTEAFF. This sequence joins TRBV11-2 and TRBJ1-1; the TCRdb call, TRBD1, lacks DNA for checking. The CDR3 totals 16 residues. The germline gives CDR1 SGHAT, CDR2 FQNNGV.